What follows are 21 T cell receptor beta chains derived from one specimen sequenced in a study of blood T cell repertoires in COVID-19. Data came from immunoSEQ multiplex PCR; TCRdb stores just in-frame clones and leaves some out. The sample shows about 140,000 clones, 88% of them seen only once. Sequencing was carried out using peripheral blood. These TCRs come from a human donor with COVID-19, enrolled during active disease. The donor label of this sample is uncertain.

As DNA, the CDR3 is TGTGCCAGCAGCTTGGGAAGCGAGGCGCGGTACTTC. It specifies CASSLGSEARYF. The chain combines TRBV5-4 with TRBJ2-7; D gene ambiguous. Trimming removed 0 bases at V and 12 bases at J, with 13 bases between. The CDR3 runs to 12 residues. Looked up from germline, CDR1 is SGHNT and CDR2 is YYREEE (reference sequence).

The chain joins TRBV7-9 to TRBJ1-2, with D uncertain. V was shortened by 3 bases and J by 13 bases, with 18 bases between the two germline ends. CDR1 and CDR2 (germline): SEHNR, FQNEAQ (reference sequence). The CDR3 covers 13 residues. CDR3 region: CASSFAQLSGLTF. The CDR3 DNA reads TGTGCCAGCAGCTTTGCCCAACTCTCAGGACTCACCTTC.

This clone has just one count. The genes are TRBV7-9 and TRBJ2-5; D gene ambiguous. Germline CDR1 is SEHNR and CDR2 is FQNEAQ (reference sequence). The CDR3 is 15 residues long. Trimming left V 0 bases short and J 4 bases short, with 12 bases between. CDR3: CASSLARGVRETQYF. CDR3 coding DNA: TGTGCCAGCAGCTTAGCGCGAGGAGTGAGAGAGACCCAGTACTTC.

The chain has TRBV29-1 and TRBJ2-1; 7 bases agree with TRBD1. The CDR3 contains 14 residues. The V and J ends lost 4 bases and 7 bases, in that order; junction bases with no gene match: 10. The germline V gene has CDR1 SQVTM and CDR2 ANQGSEA. The DNA of the CDR3 is TGCAGCGTTGGCCCCACCGGGACAGCTAATGAGCAGTTCTTC. Protein sequence: CSVGPTGTANEQFF.

In regard to this clone: A read error may produce the germline difference seen at one junction end. The chain is built from TRBV10-3 and TRBJ1-4; TRBD1 might be the D (5 bases). Per the germline V gene, CDR1 is ENHRY and CDR2 is SYGVKD. The CDR3 contains 14 residues. The CDR3 bases are TGCGCTCGCCCACCCAACAGGATCCGAGAAAAACTGTTTTTT. It specifies CARPPNRIREKLFF.

The CDR3 DNA sequence: TGTGCCAGTCGATCCCGGGGGGGGGTCAGCAATGAGCAGTTCTTC. It is translated as CASRSRGGVSNEQFF. The chain is built from TRBV19 and TRBJ2-1, with 8 bases aligning to TRBD2. The V segment lost 8 bases and the J segment 6 bases; nucleotides outside the gene matches: 12. Germline CDR1 is LNHDA and CDR2 is SQIVND (reference sequence). This CDR3 is 15 amino acids long.

V usage is TRBV25-1 and J usage is TRBJ1-2, with 7 bases matching TRBD1. The V and J ends lost 5 bases and 8 bases, in that order; junction bases with no gene match: 11. The CDR3 loop spans 14 amino acids. The germline CDR1 and CDR2 sequences are MGHDK and SYGVNS. The CDR3 DNA sequence: TGTGCCAGCAGTAAGAGCACAGGGGCGCAAGGCTACACCTTC. Its protein product is CASSKSTGAQGYTF.

The chain recombines TRBV6-6 with TRBJ2-1, with a possible D match to TRBD2 (6 bases). The V end was cut by 5 bases, the J end by 9 bases, with 14 bases between. Germline V gene lookup returns CDR1 MNHNY and CDR2 SVGAGI (reference sequence). This CDR3 region has 13 residues. The CDR3 DNA reads TGTGCCAGCAGTCCCCCGGGAGAGTCTGAGCAGTTCTTC. Residues: CASSPPGESEQFF.

Only one count was recorded for this clone. The sample has other DNA sequences that encode this CDR3 too. The rearrangement joins TRBV5-4 to TRBJ1-1; D call uncertain. V dropped 0 bases and J dropped 2 bases, with 5 bases sitting between them. This CDR3 has 13 amino acids. Germline-derived CDR1 and CDR2 are SGHNT and YYREEE (reference sequence). DNA of the CDR3: TGTGCCAGCAGCTTGGAGCCAAACACTGAAGCTTTCTTT. Translating gives CASSLEPNTEAFF.

The rearrangement links TRBV11-2 to TRBJ1-2, with D perhaps TRBD1 (5 bases). Germline loops: CDR1 SGHAT, CDR2 FQNNGV. V was trimmed by 5 bases and J by 3 bases, leaving 16 bases between them. The CDR3 spans 15 residues. The CDR3 reads CASSRGADNHYGYTF. The CDR3 DNA reads TGTGCCAGCAGCCGCGGGGCCGATAACCACTATGGCTACACCTTC.

V usage is TRBV7-9 and J usage is TRBJ1-5; D might be TRBD1 (5 bases). Germline V gene lookup returns CDR1 SEHNR and CDR2 FQNEAQ (reference sequence). This CDR3 has 15 residues. V was clipped by 1 base and J by 7 bases, with 14 bases between them. The CDR3 loop reads CASSLGAGQGQPQHF. The CDR3 nucleotides are TGTGCCAGCAGCTTAGGGGCAGGGCAGGGCCAGCCCCAGCATTTT. Full variable domain (outside the CDR3, taken from reference TRBV7-9 and TRBJ1-5): DTGVSQNPRHKITKRGQNVTFRCDPISEHNRLYWYRQTLGQGPEFLTYFQNEAQLEKSRLLSDRFSAERPKGSFSTLEIQRTEQGDSAMYLCASSLGAGQGQPQHFGDGTRLSIL.

The rearrangement links TRBV4-1 to TRBJ2-4; 8 bases fit TRBD1. CDR3 length: 17 amino acids. Looked up from germline, CDR1 is MGHRA and CDR2 is YSYEKL. V trimming: 0 bases; J trimming: 7 bases; junction bases outside the gene matches: 11. DNA of the CDR3: TGCGCCAGCAGCCAAGACACCCAGGGGGCGCTTACTAACATTCAGTACTTC. Translating gives CASSQDTQGALTNIQYF.

The chain employs TRBV29-1 and TRBJ2-7; 8 nucleotides match TRBD1. Germline V gives CDR1 SQVTM, CDR2 ANQGSEA. The CDR3 contains 12 residues. V trimming: 6 bases; J trimming: 6 bases; junction bases outside the gene matches: 7. The CDR3 nucleotides read TGCAGCGTGGGGACAGGCGAGGGCGAGCAGTACTTC. Translated, it gives CSVGTGEGEQYF.

This chain uses TRBV9 with TRBJ1-4; 9 positions match TRBD1. CDR1 and CDR2 from the germline V gene are SGDLS and YYNGEE. The CDR3 covers 15 residues. Unmatched junction bases numbered 7, after V lost 3 bases and J lost 7 bases. CDR3: CASSDPTGGSEKLFF. DNA of the CDR3: TGTGCCAGCAGCGACCCGACAGGGGGGAGTGAAAAACTGTTTTTT. The complete variable domain, with remaining parts taken from reference TRBV9 and TRBJ1-4, reads DSGVTQTPKHLITATGQRVTLRCSPRSGDLSVYWYQQSLDQGLQFLIQYYNGEERAKGNILERFSAQQFPDLHSELNLSSLELGDSALYFCASSDPTGGSEKLFFGSGTQLSVL.

V is TRBV5-1 and J is TRBJ2-5, with 10 bases lining up with TRBD1. The germline CDR1 and CDR2 sequences are SGHRS and YFSETQ. This CDR3 has 16 residues. After removal of 5 bases from V and 4 bases from J, the junction contained 11 bases not matched to a gene. CDR3 DNA: TGCGCCAGCAGTTCGGGGACAGGGGCGAGCAGAGAGACCCAGTACTTC. Its protein product is CASSSGTGASRETQYF.

About this clone: Germline and junction disagree at one end, which may indicate a read error. The chain recombines TRBV7-6 with TRBJ2-7; D is ambiguous. Germline lookup yields CDR1 SGHVS and CDR2 FNYEAQ. The CDR3 is made up of 15 amino acids. CDR3 region: CASSIGDGAHYGQYF. The CDR3 DNA reads as TGTGCCAGCAGTATAGGAGACGGAGCCCACTACGGGCAGTACTTC.

This chain links TRBV6-5 with TRBJ1-4; 8 positions match TRBD1. Germline V gene sequence: CDR1 MNHEY, CDR2 SVGAGI. J lost 5 bases, V lost 4 bases, and 9 bases had no gene match. The CDR3 totals 16 residues. The CDR3 coding sequence is TGTGCCAGCAGTTCCCACCAGGGGGCGGGGAATGAAAAACTGTTTTTT. Translation: CASSSHQGAGNEKLFF.

This chain links TRBV10-1 with TRBJ2-5; 9 bases agree with TRBD1. Germline loops: CDR1 WNHNN, CDR2 SYGVQD (reference sequence). V gave up 3 bases and J gave up 5 bases; unmatched junction bases: 10. The CDR3 totals 16 residues. The CDR3 sequence is CASSDPTGGGLETQYF. The CDR3 DNA sequence: TGCGCCAGCAGTGATCCTACAGGGGGCGGCCTGGAGACCCAGTACTTC.

The chain has TRBV10-2 and TRBJ1-4, with 9 bases fitting TRBD1. Germline loops: CDR1 WSHSY, CDR2 SAAADI. The CDR3 totals 14 residues. After removal of 3 bases from V and 10 bases from J, the junction contained 6 bases not matched to a gene. The CDR3 DNA reads TGCGCCAGCAGTGAACAGGGGGCGTCTGGAAAACTGTTTTTT. It specifies CASSEQGASGKLFF.

There are a few counts of this clone. The chain couples TRBV5-4 to TRBJ1-4; D remains unclear. The V and J ends lost 4 bases and 2 bases respectively, with 9 bases between them. Germline CDR1 is SGHNT and CDR2 is YYREEE (reference sequence). CDR3 length: 14 residues. CDR3 DNA: TGTGCCAGCAGCCAAGACACGACTAATGAAAAACTGTTTTTT. Protein product: CASSQDTTNEKLFF.

The chain carries TRBV7-9 and TRBJ1-2; D is unresolved. V lost 6 bases and J lost 1, with 9 bases in between. Looked up from germline, CDR1 is SEHNR and CDR2 is FQNEAQ (reference sequence). The CDR3 covers 13 residues. CDR3 in DNA: TGTGCCAGCAGTGGCAACCTTAACTATGGCTACACCTTC. It translates to CASSGNLNYGYTF.